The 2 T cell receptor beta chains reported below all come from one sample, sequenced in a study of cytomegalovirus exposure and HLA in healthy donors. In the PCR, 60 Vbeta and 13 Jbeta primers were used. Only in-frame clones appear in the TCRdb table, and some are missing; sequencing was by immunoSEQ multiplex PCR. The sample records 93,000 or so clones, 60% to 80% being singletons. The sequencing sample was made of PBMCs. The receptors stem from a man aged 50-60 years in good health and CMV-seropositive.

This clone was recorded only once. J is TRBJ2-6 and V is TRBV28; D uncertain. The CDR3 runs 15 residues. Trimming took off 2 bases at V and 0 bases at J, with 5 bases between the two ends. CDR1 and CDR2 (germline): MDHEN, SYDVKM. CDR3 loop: CASSLIGSGANVLTF. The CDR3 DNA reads TGTGCCAGCAGTTTAATCGGCTCTGGGGCCAACGTCCTGACTTTC. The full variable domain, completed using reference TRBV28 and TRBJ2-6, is DVKVTQSSRYLVKRTGEKVFLECVQDMDHENMFWYRQDPGLGLRLIYFSYDVKMKEKGDIPEGYSVSREKKERFSLILESASTNQTSMYLCASSLIGSGANVLTFGAGSRLTVL.

The DNA of the CDR3 is TGTGCCAGCAGTTCGACAGGTGGTGAGCAGTTCTTC. Its protein product is CASSSTGGEQFF. The chain links TRBV6-1 to TRBJ2-1; D is perhaps TRBD1 (6 bases). CDR3 length: 12 amino acids. Germline assignment: CDR1 MNHNS and CDR2 SASEGT. Trimming removed 5 bases from V and 9 bases from J, with 11 bases in between.